Shown below are 25 T cell receptor beta chains from a single sample sequenced in a study of Graves' ophthalmopathy and Graves' hyperthyroidism. Amplification of the TCR beta CDR3 regions used RNA transcripts (as template). Following a first-round RT-PCR that used HTBI primers, a second-round multiplex PCR was carried out. From the multiplex PCR reads, TCRdb called clonotypes with MiXCR, one entry per CDR3 protein. The profile shows some 750,000 distinct CDR3 sequences, roughly 41% of them singletons. The sequenced sample was peripheral blood. The receptors originated from an adult man with Graves' ophthalmopathy.

The chain has TRBV6-1 and TRBJ1-1; unclear D gene. The CDR3 covers 11 residues. Per the germline V gene, CDR1 is MNHNS and CDR2 is SASEGT. Trimming removed 8 bases at V and 11 bases at J, with 15 bases between. For the CDR3, the DNA is TGTGCCAGCTATTGGACGGGGAGGGCTTTCTTT. It encodes CASYWTGRAFF.

This chain links TRBV10-3 with TRBJ2-7, with D unresolved. CDR1 and CDR2 from the germline V gene are ENHRY and SYGVKD. The CDR3 is 15 residues long. V lost 10 bases, J lost 2 bases, and 21 bases lay in between. CDR3 amino acids: CATRWADLPPYEQYF. The CDR3 nucleotides read TGTGCCACCAGATGGGCAGACCTTCCCCCCTACGAGCAGTACTTC.

This clonotype was counted at least ten times. V usage is TRBV20-1 and J usage is TRBJ2-5, with 11 bases matching TRBD2. V gave up 1 base and J gave up 4 bases; unmatched junction bases: 5. Germline V gene sequence: CDR1 DFQATT, CDR2 SNEGSKA (reference sequence). The CDR3 length is 15 residues. CDR3 residues: CSARATSGELETQYF. The CDR3 DNA follows: TGCAGTGCTAGAGCGACTAGCGGGGAGTTAGAGACCCAGTACTTC.

Concerning this clonotype itself: An end of the junction does not agree with germline; a read error may underlie this. The J gene is TRBJ2-2, the V gene TRBV19; D remains unclear. The CDR3 length is 12 residues. The germline V gene encodes CDR1 LNHDA and CDR2 SQIVND (reference sequence). In DNA form, the CDR3 reads TGTGTCAGTGGGGCGAACACCGGGGAGCTGTTTTTT. Residues: CVSGANTGELFF.

This clonotype was detected a few times. CDR3 nucleotide sequence: TGTGCCAGCACTAAGACTAGCGGCCAAGAGACCCAGTACTTC. Protein product: CASTKTSGQETQYF. V is TRBV12-3 or TRBV12-4 and J is TRBJ2-5; 9 bases align to TRBD2. V trimming: 7 bases; J trimming: 1 base; junction bases outside the gene matches: 4. The CDR3 consists of 14 residues.

This clonotype was observed many times. The chain uses TRBV29-1 and TRBJ1-2, with D tentatively TRBD1 (5 bases). The V end lost 5 bases, the J end lost 8 bases, and 18 bases lay between the germline ends. The germline V gene has CDR1 SQVTM and CDR2 ANQGSEA. This CDR3 is built from 13 residues. The chain's CDR3 is CSVRGPKGEGYTF. CDR3 nucleotides: TGCAGCGTTCGAGGGCCGAAAGGGGAGGGCTACACCTTC.

As regards this clonotype: Relative to the germline gene, one junction end is altered; a read error may explain this. This rearrangement joins TRBV11-2 to TRBJ2-7; the match to TRBD1 covers 8 bases. The CDR3 length is 15 residues. Germline-derived CDR1 and CDR2 are SGHAT and FQNNGV. CDR3 DNA: TGCGCCAGCAGCCCAACGTCGACAGGGGCCAACGAGCAGTACTTC. Translation gives CASSPTSTGANEQYF.

This chain uses TRBV6-2 or TRBV6-3 with TRBJ1-6; perhaps TRBD1 as D (5 bases). CDR3 length equals 16 residues. The germline gives CDR1 MNHEY, CDR2 SVGEGT. The germline V and J ends were trimmed by 0 bases and 8 bases, with 14 bases remaining between them. The CDR3 DNA follows: TGTGCCAGCAGTTACTCGATCAGGGCGGTTGATTCACCCCTCCACTTT. This encodes CASSYSIRAVDSPLHF.

This clonotype was observed many times. The chain recombines TRBV10-3 with TRBJ2-7; D not resolved. V lost 0 bases and J lost 2, with 11 bases in between. Germline CDR1 and CDR2: ENHRY and SYGVKD. The CDR3 runs 15 residues. The CDR3 reads CAISESGGRTYEQYF. The CDR3 region has the DNA TGTGCCATCAGTGAGTCGGGCGGACGTACCTACGAGCAGTACTTC.

This clonotype has at least ten counts. Germline is not matched at one junction end, which may reflect a read error. The gene calls are TRBV14 and TRBJ1-1; tentatively, D is TRBD1 (5 bases). Per the germline V gene, CDR1 is SGHDN and CDR2 is FVKESK. The CDR3 contains 14 residues. The CDR3 region is CASSQGVYRTEAFF. The CDR3 coding sequence is TGTGCCAGCAGTCAAGGGGTTTACCGTACTGAAGCTTTCTTT. The full variable domain, rest sourced from reference TRBV14 and TRBJ1-1, is EAGVTQFPSHSVIEKGQTVTLRCDPISGHDNLYWYRRVMGKEIKFLLHFVKESKQDESGMPNNRFLAERTGGTYSTLKVQPAELEDSGVYFCASSQGVYRTEAFFGQGTRLTVV.

The chain recombines TRBV19 with TRBJ2-5, with D perhaps TRBD1 (5 bases). This CDR3 contains 13 residues. The germline V gene has CDR1 LNHDA and CDR2 SQIVND (reference sequence). Trimming left V 3 bases short and J 4 bases short, with 9 bases between. The CDR3 nucleotides are TGTGCCAGTAGTATCCAGGGTGCAGAGACCCAGTACTTC. This codes for CASSIQGAETQYF.

This clonotype has just a few counts. V is TRBV20-1 and J is TRBJ1-2; D ambiguous. This CDR3 region has 9 residues. Germline loops: CDR1 DFQATT, CDR2 SNEGSKA (reference sequence). Between the trimmed V and J ends, which lost 6 bases and 10 bases, there was a span of 9 bases. CDR3 nucleotides: TGCAGTGCCGAGTCCCTCTACACCTTC. Amino acids: CSAESLYTF.

V and J are TRBV20-1 and TRBJ1-1; D is unclear. CDR1 is DFQATT, CDR2 SNEGSKA, per germline (reference sequence). This CDR3 contains 14 residues. V dropped 1 base and J dropped 4 bases, with 13 bases sitting between them. The CDR3 reads CSARGGSGSTEAFF. The CDR3 DNA follows: TGCAGTGCTAGAGGTGGGTCTGGAAGCACTGAAGCTTTCTTT.

This chain connects TRBV29-1 to TRBJ2-7; 9 nucleotides align to TRBD1. The CDR3 runs to 13 residues. Germline V gene data show CDR1 as SQVTM and CDR2 as ANQGSEA. The CDR3 reads CSHTGTGTYEQYF. The CDR3 region has the DNA TGCAGTCATACCGGGACAGGGACCTACGAGCAGTACTTC.

The chain couples TRBV2 to TRBJ2-7; TRBD2 matches 8 bases. The CDR3 is 16 amino acids. Germline CDR1 reads SNHLY; CDR2 reads FYNNEI. V lost 5 bases and J lost 3; bases outside the gene matches: 12. The DNA of the CDR3 is TGTGCCAGCAGTTCAACAGCAGCGGGAGCCTTCTACGAGCAGTACTTC. It specifies CASSSTAAGAFYEQYF.

This clonotype has ten or more counts. V is TRBV7-9 and J is TRBJ2-5, with unresolved D. V lost 5 bases to trimming and J lost 1 base, with 8 bases between them. The germline CDR1 and CDR2 sequences are SEHNR and FQNEAQ (reference sequence). The CDR3 covers 13 residues. In DNA form, the CDR3 reads TGTGCCAGCAGCCCCGACTCCCAAGAGACCCAGTACTTC. This translates into CASSPDSQETQYF.

This clonotype was seen more than once but under ten times. CDR3 region: CASSLVAGDTEAFF. The CDR3, as DNA: TGTGCCAGCAGCTTAGTTGCAGGGGACACTGAAGCTTTCTTT. The chain is built from TRBV7-2 and TRBJ1-1; a possible D gene is TRBD1 (6 bases). Trimming left V 1 base short and J 3 bases short, with 9 bases between. Germline CDR1 SGHTA, CDR2 FQGNSA. This CDR3 has 14 amino acids.

V gene TRBV20-1 combines with J gene TRBJ2-7, with TRBD1 matching 9 bases. The CDR3 is 16 residues long. Germline assignment: CDR1 DFQATT and CDR2 SNEGSKA (reference sequence). Germline trimming cut 2 bases from V and 3 bases from J; bases unmatched to any gene: 11. CDR3 bases: TGCAGTGCTAGAACCCTACAGGGGGCTACAGTCTACGAGCAGTACTTC. Protein: CSARTLQGATVYEQYF.

This clonotype was seen only a few times. CDR3 sequence (DNA): TGTGCCAGCAGCGTTAGCGGGGGGACCGGGGAGCTGTTTTTT. Its translation: CASSVSGGTGELFF. This rearrangement joins TRBV9 to TRBJ2-2, with 10 bases fitting TRBD2. Germline V gene sequence: CDR1 SGDLS, CDR2 YYNGEE. J was trimmed by 5 bases and V by 2 bases; bases with no gene match: 0. This CDR3 region has 14 residues.

This clonotype was observed a handful of times. This chain links TRBV20-1 with TRBJ2-7, with D unresolved. V was shortened by 3 bases and J by 0 bases, with 12 bases between the two germline ends. CDR1 is DFQATT, CDR2 SNEGSKA, per germline (reference sequence). The CDR3 totals 14 residues. CDR3 DNA sequence: TGCAGTGCTAGCCCAGTTTCAAGCTCCTACGAGCAGTACTTC. Translating it yields CSASPVSSSYEQYF.

This clonotype was detected ten times or more. The CDR3 here is CSASLGTGLSGYTF. The CDR3 DNA follows: TGCAGTGCTAGCCTGGGGACGGGATTGAGTGGCTACACCTTC. The chain uses TRBV20-1 and TRBJ1-2; D possibly corresponds to TRBD1 (5 bases). This CDR3 contains 14 residues. V was trimmed by 3 bases and J by 7 bases, leaving 18 bases between them. Germline CDR1 reads DFQATT; CDR2 reads SNEGSKA (reference sequence).

This clonotype was seen a handful of times. The J gene is TRBJ2-5, the V gene TRBV2, with 12 nucleotides matching TRBD2. V shed 1 base and J 4 bases; nucleotides not matched to a gene: 7. This CDR3 is built from 17 residues. CDR1 is SNHLY, CDR2 FYNNEI, per germline. CDR3 bases: TGTGCCAGCAGTGAAGGACTAGCGGGAGTATCAGGAGAGACCCAGTACTTC. Translated: CASSEGLAGVSGETQYF.

In its sample, this clonotype was seen a few times. V and J are TRBV5-8 and TRBJ2-5, with TRBD1 identical over 8 bases. Losses at the gene ends were 4 bases for V and 2 bases for J; bases not matched to a gene: 7. Germline V gene lookup returns CDR1 SGHTS and CDR2 YDEGEE. The CDR3 loop spans 15 amino acids. The CDR3 DNA reads as TGTGCCAGCAGCCATGGACAGGGAGATCAAGAGACCCAGTACTTC. Amino acids: CASSHGQGDQETQYF.

This clonotype was detected only once. The germline gene is not matched at one end of the junction; a read error may be the cause. The genes are TRBV12-3 or TRBV12-4 and TRBJ1-2, with 8 bases aligning to TRBD1. There are 14 residues in the CDR3. CDR3 coding DNA: TGTGTCAGCAGAAAGACAGGGGTGTCAGGAGGCTACACCTTC. It yields the protein CVSRKTGVSGGYTF.

In this sample, this clonotype turned up a few times. This chain connects TRBV19 to TRBJ1-2, with 10 bases fitting TRBD1. Looked up from germline, CDR1 is LNHDA and CDR2 is SQIVND (reference sequence). The V gene end was trimmed by 7 bases and the J gene end by 4 bases; junction bases not matched to a gene: 9. The length of the CDR3 is 15 residues. The CDR3, as DNA: TGTGCCAGTAAAGCCGACAGGGGGCAATTCTATGGCTACACCTTC. Translation: CASKADRGQFYGYTF. Supplemented by reference TRBV19 and TRBJ1-2, the full variable domain reads DGGITQSPKYLFRKEGQNVTLSCEQNLNHDAMYWYRQDPGQGLRLIYYSQIVNDFQKGDIAEGYSVSREKKESFPLTVTSAQKNPTAFYLCASKADRGQFYGYTFGSGTRLTVV.